This T cell receptor beta chain was found in a study of CD8 T cells in ankylosing spondylitis (dated by TCRdb to 2016 to 2017). Context from the whole study: T cell receptor beta repertoires were profiled in healthy donors and ankylosing spondylitis patients so that disease-linked TCR variants could be found. The whole study cohort included 95 to 130 healthy donors and over 20 ankylosing spondylitis patients. Peripheral blood samples were taken, and synovial fluid was additionally collected from ankylosing spondylitis patients.

The study at large found these results: The disease-linked clones were reported to be significantly enriched in matched synovial fluid samples from ankylosing spondylitis patients. Some TCR beta motif variants had previously been reported in synovial fluid and blood of reactive arthritis patients, which suggested common disease-initiation mechanisms. A TCR beta motif made up of several highly homologous amino acid variants appeared to be characteristic of blood from ankylosing spondylitis patients. In peripheral blood, the disease-linked clones were found at relatively low frequencies and had a CD8+ phenotype.

CDR3 length: 15 amino acids, cysteine to phenylalanine. The sequence is cut down to CDR3 DNA, 45 bases in frame from base 1. From V the trimming removes 4 bases and from J it removes 3 bases, while the gene matches leave 7 bases of the junction unaccounted for. Taken from the germline V gene, the CDR1 and CDR2 loops are SGHVS and FNYEAQ. This clonotype was seen ten or more times. Its specific antigen is unknown. One base away there is no much larger clone; base qualities are not given. TCRdb names Illumina HiSeq 2500 as the instrument used. Quantitative 5'-RACE with molecular barcodes was the method used to prepare the TCR beta libraries. The study's own analysis went as follows. Disease-linked TCR variants were identified with a new computational method built on a probabilistic model of VDJ rearrangement. The raw public reads went through TCRdb reprocessing: fastp at Q25, MiXCR clone calling, in-frame beta chains kept. Every distinct CDR3 protein forms one entry, paired with its most common genes and DNA. The V and J calls shown here were made by TCRdb, not taken from the authors' results. A total of about 150,000 distinct CDR3 sequences appear in this sample, roughly a third of them only once. Around 6% of the sample lies in the top ten.

Synovial fluid samples were paired with blood samples taken from the same ankylosing spondylitis patients. Material for sequencing was synovial fluid, either unsorted or a sorted T cell fraction (not recorded which). The chain was built from TRBV7-6 and TRBJ1-1; 8 central nucleotides agree with TRBD1. The clonotype was recovered from a male donor with ankylosing spondylitis. The sequence in DNA is TGTGCCAGCAGCTCACAGGGGGGGTGGGACACTGAAGCTTTCTTT. This encodes CASSSQGGWDTEAFF. Supplemented by the reference TRBV7-6 and TRBJ1-1 proteins around the CDR3, the complete variable domain is GAGVSQSPRYKVTKRGQDVALRCDPISGHVSLYWYRQALGQGPEFLTYFNYEAQQDKSGLPNDRFSAERPEGSISTLTIQRTEQRDSAMYRCASSSQGGWDTEAFFGQGTRLTVV.